The sequence of this TCR beta chain was determined in a study of blood T cell repertoires in COVID-19. Study information: Some COVID-19 samples were acute and others convalescent; all came from the United States, Italy and Spain.

V was cut by 1 base and J by 1 base, with 9 bases left in between. Germline V gene data show CDR1 as SGHRS and CDR2 as YFSETQ. The CDR3 has 15 amino acids. Assay: immunoSEQ multiplex PCR; the TCRdb copy retains only in-frame clones and omits some. The data contain approximately 300,000 clones, 80% to 90% of them singletons. The TCR was taken from a woman aged 18-35 years who had recovered from COVID-19. The rearrangement links TRBV5-1 to TRBJ2-1; possibly TRBD2 for D (5 bases). The sequenced sample consisted of PBMCs or T cells enriched from blood (not recorded which). The CDR3 region has the DNA TGCGCCAGCAGCTTGAACGGGAATTCCTACAATGAGCAGTTCTTC. Protein: CASSLNGNSYNEQFF. Full variable domain (missing parts from reference TRBV5-1 and TRBJ2-1): KAGVTQTPRYLIKTRGQQVTLSCSPISGHRSVSWYQQTPGQGLQFLFEYFSETQRNKGNFPGRFSGRQFSNSRSEMNVSTLELGDSALYLCASSLNGNSYNEQFFGPGTRLTVL.